This TCR beta chain is drawn from a study of blood T cell repertoires in COVID-19. Original analysis: Cell counts per sample came from amplifying reference gene primers. The table came from immunoSEQ multiplex PCR; TCRdb's copy has only in-frame clones and leaves some out. V and J calls and clone size are given by that table; D and trimming were obtained from the DNA. The sample contains approximately 440,000 clones, roughly 88% of which appear only once. Participants were aged about 18 to 100 years from more than 20 US areas. The source material was PBMCs or T cells enriched from blood (not recorded which). The receptor comes from a man aged 18 to 30 who had recovered from COVID-19.

CDR3 sequence reads: CASSLMGQGTDEQFF. As DNA, the CDR3 is TGTGCCAGCAGTTTAATGGGACAGGGGACCGATGAGCAGTTCTTC. J is TRBJ2-1 and V is TRBV28; 10 positions agree with TRBD1. V was pared by 2 bases and J by 8 bases, with 6 bases of the junction left unmatched. Per germline, CDR1 MDHEN and CDR2 SYDVKM. The CDR3 is 15 residues long. Filled out from reference TRBV28 and TRBJ2-1, the complete variable domain reads DVKVTQSSRYLVKRTGEKVFLECVQDMDHENMFWYRQDPGLGLRLIYFSYDVKMKEKGDIPEGYSVSREKKERFSLILESASTNQTSMYLCASSLMGQGTDEQFFGPGTRLTVL.